Below, one T cell receptor (beta chain) is given with its context. Trimming pared 0 bases from V and 3 bases from J, leaving 8 bases between. The germline gives CDR1 KGHSH, CDR2 LQKENI. The CDR3 extends over 14 amino acids. This record comes from a study of blood T cell repertoires in COVID-19. Overall study context: T cells, B-cell-depleted T cells, or PBMCs provided the cDNA or gDNA that served as material.

Data came from immunoSEQ multiplex PCR; TCRdb stores just in-frame clones and leaves some out. The repertoire includes some 35,000 clones, roughly 80% of them detected once, and 16% sits in the top ten. This clonotype originated in a man in his sixties or seventies with acute or convalescent COVID-19. Specimen: peripheral blood. The rearrangement joins TRBV18 to TRBJ2-5; tentative D call: TRBD1 (5 bases). This CDR3 reads CASSPPSREETQYF. The CDR3 DNA is TGTGCCAGCTCACCACCTTCCAGGGAAGAGACCCAGTACTTC.